These 29 T cell receptor beta chains share one sample of origin, sequenced in a study of blood T cell repertoires in COVID-19. TCRdb keeps only in-frame clones here, not all; method: immunoSEQ multiplex PCR. This table has under 300,000 clones, roughly 80% appearing once. Sequenced material: peripheral blood. Receptors originate from a woman over 75 with acute or convalescent COVID-19.

CDR3 residues: CASSLGTGRGGNQPQHF. The CDR3 coding sequence is TGTGCCAGCAGCTTGGGAACAGGGAGGGGGGGCAATCAGCCCCAGCATTTT. This chain connects TRBV5-6 to TRBJ1-5; weak D call: TRBD1 (6 bases). Germline CDR1 and CDR2: SGHDT and YYEEEE. The CDR3 length is 17 residues. V lost 0 bases and J 2 bases, leaving 15 bases between the germline ends.

This clone was found once. The rearrangement joins TRBV5-1 to TRBJ1-1, with a tentative D call TRBD1 (5 bases). Germline-derived CDR1 and CDR2 are SGHRS and YFSETQ. Trimming shortened V by 0 bases and J by 8 bases, and 5 bases separated the two germline ends. This CDR3 has 11 amino acids. The CDR3 DNA sequence: TGCGCCAGCAGCTTGGACAGGGAAGCTTTCTTT. Protein sequence: CASSLDREAFF.

This clone appeared once. J is TRBJ1-5 and V is TRBV19; D is undetermined. CDR1 and CDR2 (germline): LNHDA, SQIVND (reference sequence). The CDR3 totals 12 residues. Trimming took off 5 bases at V and 5 bases at J, with 7 bases between the two ends. The CDR3 loop reads CASSRRDQPQHF. In DNA, the CDR3 is TGTGCCAGTAGTCGGCGGGATCAGCCCCAGCATTTT. Drawing the rest from reference TRBV19 and TRBJ1-5, the complete variable domain is DGGITQSPKYLFRKEGQNVTLSCEQNLNHDAMYWYRQDPGQGLRLIYYSQIVNDFQKGDIAEGYSVSREKKESFPLTVTSAQKNPTAFYLCASSRRDQPQHFGDGTRLSIL.

The rearrangement joins TRBV7-6 to TRBJ2-7, with 8 bases lining up with TRBD2. V was clipped by 6 bases and J by 4 bases; unmatched bases: 11. This CDR3 is 15 amino acids long. Germline V gives CDR1 SGHVS, CDR2 FNYEAQ. The CDR3 nucleotides read TGTGCCAGCAGTCGGGGGGGGACCGGGATTTACGAGCAGTACTTC. As protein: CASSRGGTGIYEQYF.

The chain couples TRBV5-1 to TRBJ1-6; perhaps TRBD1 as D (6 bases). Between the trimmed V and J ends, which lost 3 bases and 7 bases, there was a span of 14 bases. CDR1 SGHRS and CDR2 YFSETQ come from the germline V gene. This CDR3 spans 15 amino acids. DNA for the CDR3: TGCGCCAGCAGCTCCCGTGGGACATTAAATTCACCCCTCCACTTT. Translated: CASSSRGTLNSPLHF. Full variable domain (outside the CDR3, taken from reference TRBV5-1 and TRBJ1-6): KAGVTQTPRYLIKTRGQQVTLSCSPISGHRSVSWYQQTPGQGLQFLFEYFSETQRNKGNFPGRFSGRQFSNSRSEMNVSTLELGDSALYLCASSSRGTLNSPLHFGNGTRLTVT.

The chain joins TRBV5-4 to TRBJ2-7, with 7 bases aligning to TRBD1. Looked up from germline, CDR1 is SGHNT and CDR2 is YYREEE (reference sequence). The length of the CDR3 is 13 residues. V lost 4 bases, J lost 1 base, and 2 bases stayed unmatched. The DNA for the CDR3 is TGTGCCAGCAGCCAACAGGGGTCCTACGAGCAGTACTTC. Translation gives CASSQQGSYEQYF.

The CDR3 nucleotides are TGTGCCAGCAGCTTGGAGGGACAGGGCTATGGCTACACCTTC. Translating it yields CASSLEGQGYGYTF. The chain couples TRBV5-4 to TRBJ1-2, with 9 positions matching TRBD1. Germline CDR1 is SGHNT and CDR2 is YYREEE (reference sequence). CDR3 length: 14 residues. J was trimmed by 4 bases and V by 0 bases; bases with no gene match: 1.

This chain joins TRBV4-2 and TRBJ2-7; 8 bases agree with TRBD1. The CDR3 runs to 17 residues. CDR1 and CDR2 from the germline V gene are LGHNA and YNFKEQ. With V trimmed by 1 base and J by 2 bases, 10 bases remained unmatched. CDR3 loop: CASSQVGWGQDTYEQYF. CDR3 nucleotides: TGTGCCAGCAGCCAAGTTGGATGGGGACAGGACACCTACGAGCAGTACTTC.

This clone was seen just once. The chain has TRBV6-5 and TRBJ2-3, with 7 positions matching TRBD1. CDR3 length equals 15 residues. V shed 5 bases, J shed 3 bases, and the junction held 8 bases outside the gene matches. Germline CDR1 MNHEY, CDR2 SVGAGI. CDR3 loop: CASSLRQGRTDTQYF. DNA for the CDR3: TGTGCCAGCAGTCTCAGACAGGGAAGGACAGATACGCAGTATTTT.

CDR3 amino acids: CASSLGDTPNYEQYF. Written as DNA, the CDR3 is TGTGCCAGCAGCTTAGGAGACACGCCTAACTACGAGCAGTACTTC. The chain is built from TRBV7-9 and TRBJ2-7; D unclear. Looked up from germline, CDR1 is SEHNR and CDR2 is FQNEAQ (reference sequence). V was cut by 1 base and J by 3 bases, with 13 bases left in between. This CDR3 region has 15 residues. Drawing the rest from reference TRBV7-9 and TRBJ2-7, the complete variable domain is DTGVSQNPRHKITKRGQNVTFRCDPISEHNRLYWYRQTLGQGPEFLTYFQNEAQLEKSRLLSDRFSAERPKGSFSTLEIQRTEQGDSAMYLCASSLGDTPNYEQYFGPGTRLTVT.

The chain uses TRBV9 and TRBJ2-7, with D perhaps matching TRBD2 (6 bases). Germline assignment: CDR1 SGDLS and CDR2 YYNGEE. The CDR3 covers 14 residues. V lost 3 bases to trimming and J lost 1 base, with 11 bases between them. CDR3 protein: CASSAKGRSYEQYF. The CDR3 nucleotides are TGTGCCAGCAGCGCCAAGGGGAGGTCCTACGAGCAGTACTTC.

The rearrangement links TRBV28 to TRBJ1-5, with D perhaps TRBD1 (5 bases). This CDR3 spans 17 amino acids. The germline V and J ends were trimmed by 6 bases and 1 base, with 19 bases remaining between them. In germline, CDR1 is MDHEN, CDR2 SYDVKM. CDR3 sequence: CASSSPLGGTSNQPQHF. CDR3 DNA: TGTGCCAGCAGCTCCCCCCTGGGGGGGACGAGCAATCAGCCCCAGCATTTT.

This clone was detected only once. The V call is TRBV29-1, the J call TRBJ1-4, with unresolved D. The length of the CDR3 is 14 residues. V shed 5 bases and J shed 7 bases, with 17 bases lying between them. Germline V gene lookup returns CDR1 SQVTM and CDR2 ANQGSEA. The CDR3 reads CSVRGVPEGEKLFF. The CDR3 DNA reads as TGCAGCGTTCGCGGGGTCCCGGAGGGTGAAAAACTGTTTTTT. Drawing the rest from reference TRBV29-1 and TRBJ1-4, the complete variable domain is SAVISQKPSRDICQRGTSLTIQCQVDSQVTMMFWYRQQPGQSLTLIATANQGSEATYESGFVIDKFPISRPNLTFSTLTVSNMSPEDSSIYLCSVRGVPEGEKLFFGSGTQLSVL.

The chain combines TRBV28 with TRBJ1-5; a weak D match, TRBD1 (5 bases). The germline V gene has CDR1 MDHEN and CDR2 SYDVKM. The CDR3 sequence is 10 residues long. The CDR3 nucleotides are TGTGCGGGGGGGAATCAGCCCCAGCATTTT. This gives the protein CAGGNQPQHF. Full variable domain (remainder filled in from reference TRBV28 and TRBJ1-5): DVKVTQSSRYLVKRTGEKVFLECVQDMDHENMFWYRQDPGLGLRLIYFSYDVKMKEKGDIPEGYSVSREKKERFSLILESASTNQTSMYLCAGGNQPQHFGDGTRLSIL.

The V gene is TRBV6-5, the J gene TRBJ1-2; tentative D call: TRBD1 (6 bases). The CDR3 runs 15 residues. Germline loops: CDR1 MNHEY, CDR2 SVGAGI. V was trimmed by 6 bases and J by 3 bases, leaving 17 bases between them. The CDR3 DNA follows: TGTGCCAGCAGCGTCTCAGGGGCCGACTACTATGGCTACACCTTC. Translation gives CASSVSGADYYGYTF.

A single count supports this clone. This chain uses TRBV18 with TRBJ2-1; D not resolved. Germline-derived CDR1 and CDR2 are KGHSH and LQKENI. The CDR3 spans 13 residues. The V end lost 3 bases, the J end lost 8 bases, and 11 bases lay between the germline ends. This CDR3 is CASSPTLTHEQFF. CDR3 coding DNA: TGTGCCAGCTCACCGACTCTTACTCATGAGCAGTTCTTC.

The CDR3 sequence: CASSRDRGSYEQYF. CDR3 nucleotide sequence: TGCGCCAGCAGCAGGGACAGGGGCTCCTACGAGCAGTACTTC. The V and J genes are TRBV4-1 and TRBJ2-7, with 10 bases fitting TRBD1. CDR3 size: 14 residues. Trimming took 5 bases from V and 0 from J; bases not matched to a gene: 1. Germline-derived CDR1 and CDR2 are MGHRA and YSYEKL.

The J gene is TRBJ2-7, the V gene TRBV5-8; 9 nucleotides match TRBD1. The CDR3 runs 15 residues. V lost 4 bases and J lost 3; bases outside the gene matches: 8. From germline, CDR1 is SGHTS and CDR2 YDEGEE. CDR3 sequence (DNA): TGTGCCAGCAGCCGCTCTGGACAGGGGCACTACGAGCAGTACTTC. It translates to CASSRSGQGHYEQYF.

The chain links TRBV5-1 to TRBJ2-7; 8 bases are a match to TRBD2. V was clipped by 2 bases and J by 2 bases; unmatched bases: 6. Germline-derived CDR1 and CDR2 are SGHRS and YFSETQ. The CDR3 has 15 residues. For the CDR3, the DNA is TGCGCCAGCAGCTTAGGTAGCGGGGCGCCCTACGAGCAGTACTTC. This sequence encodes CASSLGSGAPYEQYF.

In its sample, this clone was seen once. The V call is TRBV5-4, the J call TRBJ1-1; the match to TRBD1 covers 8 bases. The germline V gene has CDR1 SGHNT and CDR2 YYREEE (reference sequence). The CDR3 has 13 residues. With V trimmed by 5 bases and J by 5 bases, 5 bases remained unmatched. This chain's CDR3 is CASSSGGRTEAFF. The CDR3 bases are TGTGCCAGCAGTTCAGGGGGCAGAACTGAAGCTTTCTTT.

The rearrangement joins TRBV6-5 to TRBJ2-3, with 11 bases that match TRBD1. This CDR3 spans 14 amino acids. The V and J ends lost 10 bases and 2 bases, in that order; junction bases with no gene match: 5. From germline, CDR1 is MNHEY and CDR2 SVGAGI. The CDR3 DNA reads TGTGCCACCAGGACAGGGGGCCCCACAGATACGCAGTATTTT. It encodes CATRTGGPTDTQYF.

This chain links TRBV3-1 (or the pseudogene TRBV3-2) with TRBJ1-6; TRBD1 might be the D (5 bases). This CDR3 has 15 amino acids. Germline loops: CDR1 LGHDT, CDR2 YNNKEL (reference sequence). V lost 1 base to trimming and J lost 8 bases, with 12 bases between them. The CDR3 region has the DNA TGTGCCAGCAGCCAAGTCAGGGCGGTTGATTCACCCCTCCACTTT. This gives the protein CASSQVRAVDSPLHF.

The chain carries TRBV19 and TRBJ1-1; TRBD1 agrees at 8 bases. This CDR3 has 15 amino acids. V shed 3 bases and J 7 bases; nucleotides not matched to a gene: 10. Germline V gene lookup returns CDR1 LNHDA and CDR2 SQIVND (reference sequence). For the CDR3, the DNA is TGTGCCAGTAGTATGGATTCCAGGGGGCAAGTTGAAGCTTTCTTT. Its protein product is CASSMDSRGQVEAFF.

The chain joins TRBV5-1 to TRBJ2-7; D may be TRBD1 (6 bases). The CDR3 consists of 14 residues. The V gene's germline CDR1 is SGHRS and CDR2 YFSETQ. Trimming stripped 0 bases from V and 4 bases from J, with 11 bases between. CDR3 residues: CASSLGGPAYEQYF. In DNA, the CDR3 is TGCGCCAGCAGCTTGGGGGGGCCCGCATACGAGCAGTACTTC.

V is TRBV18 and J is TRBJ2-7; 9 bases are a match to TRBD1. V dropped 5 bases and J dropped 2; count of bases not matched to a gene: 4. CDR1 is KGHSH, CDR2 LQKENI, per germline. The length of the CDR3 is 14 residues. The CDR3 nucleotides are TGTGCCAGCTCATCAGGGACAGGGCCCTACGAGCAGTACTTC. Amino acids: CASSSGTGPYEQYF.

The chain recombines TRBV30 with TRBJ2-5; 13 nucleotides agree with TRBD2. Trimming cost V 5 bases and J 2 bases; bases outside gene matches: 2. The CDR3 is 14 amino acids. CDR1 GTSNPN and CDR2 SVGIG come from the germline V gene (reference sequence). The CDR3 region has the DNA TGTGCCTGGGGACTAGCGGGGGTACAAGAGACCCAGTACTTC. It encodes CAWGLAGVQETQYF.

The rearrangement uses TRBV7-8 and TRBJ2-2; tentative D call: TRBD1 (6 bases). In germline, CDR1 is SGHVS, CDR2 FQNEAQ. V was cut by 3 bases and J by 5 bases, with 13 bases left in between. The CDR3 has 15 residues. The CDR3 is CASSFRDTNTGELFF. CDR3 DNA: TGTGCCAGCAGCTTCCGGGACACAAATACCGGGGAGCTGTTTTTT.

The V gene is TRBV28, the J gene TRBJ1-4; D unclear. Trimming removed 4 bases from V and 7 bases from J, with 16 bases in between. The CDR3 is 15 residues long. Looked up from germline, CDR1 is MDHEN and CDR2 is SYDVKM. The CDR3 spells CASSSVKTGSEKLFF. In nucleotides, the CDR3 is TGTGCCAGCAGTTCTGTAAAAACCGGTAGTGAAAAACTGTTTTTT. The complete variable domain, with remaining parts taken from reference TRBV28 and TRBJ1-4, reads DVKVTQSSRYLVKRTGEKVFLECVQDMDHENMFWYRQDPGLGLRLIYFSYDVKMKEKGDIPEGYSVSREKKERFSLILESASTNQTSMYLCASSSVKTGSEKLFFGSGTQLSVL.

V usage is TRBV2 and J usage is TRBJ1-4; TRBD1 matches 9 bases. This CDR3 is built from 16 residues. The V and J ends lost 4 bases and 7 bases, in that order; junction bases with no gene match: 10. Germline V gene sequence: CDR1 SNHLY, CDR2 FYNNEI. The DNA for the CDR3 is TGTGCCAGCAGTGGGGGTCACAGGGGGCGAAGTGAAAAACTGTTTTTT. Encoded protein: CASSGGHRGRSEKLFF. Drawing the rest from reference TRBV2 and TRBJ1-4, the complete variable domain is EPEVTQTPSHQVTQMGQEVILRCVPISNHLYFYWYRQILGQKVEFLVSFYNNEISEKSEIFDDQFSVERPDGSNFTLKIRSTKLEDSAMYFCASSGGHRGRSEKLFFGSGTQLSVL.